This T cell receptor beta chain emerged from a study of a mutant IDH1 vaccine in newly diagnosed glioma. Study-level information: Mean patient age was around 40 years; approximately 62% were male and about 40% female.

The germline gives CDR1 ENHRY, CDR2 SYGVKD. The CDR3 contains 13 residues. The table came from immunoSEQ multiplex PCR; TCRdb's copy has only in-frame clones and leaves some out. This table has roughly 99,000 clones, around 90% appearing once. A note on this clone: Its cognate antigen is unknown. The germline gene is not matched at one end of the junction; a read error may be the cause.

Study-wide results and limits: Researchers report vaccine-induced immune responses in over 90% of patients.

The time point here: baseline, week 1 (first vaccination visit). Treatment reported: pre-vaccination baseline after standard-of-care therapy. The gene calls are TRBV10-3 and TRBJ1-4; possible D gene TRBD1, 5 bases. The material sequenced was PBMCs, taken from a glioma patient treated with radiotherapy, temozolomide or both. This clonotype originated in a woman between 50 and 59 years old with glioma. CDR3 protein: CASSYPGPLKLFF. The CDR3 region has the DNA TGTGCCAGCAGTTACCCGGGGCCGCTAAAACTGTTTTTT.